This T cell receptor (beta chain) originates from a study of blood T cell repertoires in COVID-19. Participants' reported clinical history set cohort assignment. With 7 bases removed from V and 2 bases from J, the gap between germline ends came to 13 bases. The V gene's germline CDR1 is MNHEY and CDR2 SVGAGI. CDR3 length: 14 amino acids. Assay: immunoSEQ multiplex PCR; the TCRdb copy retains only in-frame clones and omits some. The sample consists of around 300,000 clones, more than 70% of them appearing once. The chain is built from TRBV6-5 and TRBJ2-3; no reliable D call. Material: PBMCs or T cells enriched from blood (not recorded which). The clonotype was recovered from a woman aged 25 to 39 who had recovered from COVID-19. The CDR3 is CASTPVADTDTQYF. The DNA of the CDR3 is TGTGCCAGCACCCCCGTTGCGGACACAGATACGCAGTATTTT.